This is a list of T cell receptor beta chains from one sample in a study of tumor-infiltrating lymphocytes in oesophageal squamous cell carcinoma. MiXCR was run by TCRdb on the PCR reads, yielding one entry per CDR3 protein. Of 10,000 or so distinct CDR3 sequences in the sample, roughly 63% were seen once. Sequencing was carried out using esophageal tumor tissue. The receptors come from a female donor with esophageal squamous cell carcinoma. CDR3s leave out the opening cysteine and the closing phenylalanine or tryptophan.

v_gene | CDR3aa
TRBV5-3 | ASSLWDRSTNEKLF
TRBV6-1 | ASSETYTDTQY
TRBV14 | ASSQATSGRGRQF
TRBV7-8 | ASSLAEEYEQY
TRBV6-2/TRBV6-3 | ASSYLTGGFPGELF
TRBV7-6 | ASSLLSADTQY
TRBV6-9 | ASSSIPGQMNTEAF
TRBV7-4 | ASSLMSGWGTQY
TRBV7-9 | ASSSRTGTGTRNEQF
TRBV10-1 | ASSETMASGWQY
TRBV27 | ASSLSRGGTDTQY
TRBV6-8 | ASSGEGESGETQY
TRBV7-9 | ASSFTWSSYNEQF
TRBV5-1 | ASSSGRDGGWTTEAF
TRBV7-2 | ASSLFPTRYTGELF
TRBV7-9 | ASSPAGGLNNEQF
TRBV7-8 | ASSVGTTQGNEQY
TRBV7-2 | ASSQQLVLLEQY
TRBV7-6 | ASSSGSGQGPYEQY
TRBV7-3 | ASSHNAGARHNEQF
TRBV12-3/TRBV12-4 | ASRPRLAGGVIGTDTQY
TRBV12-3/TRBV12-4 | ASSLWGVNEQY
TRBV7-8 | ASSQRTGDGETQY
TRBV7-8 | ASSPTEGWYEQY
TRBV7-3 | ASSRAGTSEETQY
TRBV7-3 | ASSYGWDEQF